This T cell receptor (beta chain) was retrieved from a study of beta chain features in type 1 diabetes. This clone was picked up a small number of times. Its antigen is currently unknown. What was sequenced were expressed TCRB transcripts, since all of the isolated RNA had been reverse transcribed. The data were produced by immunoSEQ multiplex PCR, yet TCRdb's version contains in-frame clones alone and is incomplete. Among some 160,000 clones listed, 8.5% to 10% were seen once. Study-wide findings and caveats: The study found moderately but significantly shorter TCRB CDR3s in all four CD4+ subsets of Type 1 diabetes patients. Shorter templates might be favored by PCR, equally in patients and controls. More deletions and fewer insertions at VDJ junctions were seen in type 1 diabetes patients.

The CDR3 contains 16 residues. Germline CDR1 reads SGHRS; CDR2 reads YFSETQ. Trimming removed 0 bases from V and 9 bases from J; junction bases left unmatched: 10. The specimen sequenced was central memory CD4+ T cells from blood. This clonotype was sampled from a woman aged 25 to 39 with type 1 diabetes. The chain joins TRBV5-1 to TRBJ2-1; 9 positions agree with TRBD2. In DNA form, the CDR3 reads TGCGCCAGCAGCTTGGAGGGACTAGCCCGAGGGGGTGAGCAGTTCTTC. Amino acids: CASSLEGLARGGEQFF.